The clone carrying this T cell receptor (beta chain) was found many times. A TCRbeta library incorporating unique molecular identifiers was prepared. TCRdb re-derived calls from the PCR reads in MiXCR, one entry per CDR3 protein. Of around 17,000 distinct CDR3 sequences in the sample, 5% to 5.5% were seen once. This entry is derived from a study of T-cell reconstitution after alpha-beta-depleted transplantation in children. The CDR3 covers 14 residues. CDR1 MNHEY and CDR2 SVGEGT come from the germline V gene. The V end lost 5 bases, the J end lost 4 bases, and 11 bases lay between the germline ends. The rearrangement uses TRBV6-2 or TRBV6-3 and TRBJ2-2; D is unresolved. Sequenced material: PBMCs, taken before TCRalphabeta/CD19-depleted stem cell transplant. The TCR was taken from a boy aged 10-17 years with acute lymphoblastic leukemia, due to receive a stem cell transplant. In DNA form, the CDR3 reads TGTGCCAGCAGTCCCCCACGCGTCACCGGGGAGCTGTTTTTT. This codes for CASSPPRVTGELFF.